This TCR beta chain is drawn from a study of blood T cell repertoires in COVID-19. V dropped 4 bases and J dropped 4; count of bases not matched to a gene: 5. The CDR3 is 15 residues long. CDR1 and CDR2 (germline): KGHSH, LQKENI. Sequencing was performed with immunoSEQ multiplex PCR; in TCRdb, only in-frame clones are kept and a portion is missing. The data contain 170,000 or so clones, about 90% of them singletons. The V and J genes are TRBV18 and TRBJ1-4, with 8 bases fitting TRBD1. This clonotype originated in a woman in her forties or fifties who had recovered from COVID-19. The sample was PBMCs or T cells enriched from blood (not recorded which). This CDR3 reads CASSQDRGGNEKLFF. CDR3 in DNA: TGTGCCAGCTCACAAGACAGGGGCGGTAATGAAAAACTGTTTTTT.